One T cell receptor (beta chain) is described in this entry. Its antigen is not known. This sample was taken from a study of cytomegalovirus exposure and HLA in healthy donors. Study findings and constraints: Associated with cytomegalovirus, according to the listing, were 150 to 200 TCR beta chains.

Profiled with immunoSEQ multiplex PCR; TCRdb holds only in-frame clones, not every one. Of about 58,000 clones listed, around 90% are singletons. The CDR3 loop spans 12 amino acids. With 4 bases removed from V and 14 bases from J, the gap between germline ends came to 15 bases. In germline, CDR1 is SEHNR, CDR2 FQNEAQ (reference sequence). This clonotype originated in a man aged 18-30 years in good health and CMV-seronegative. The rearrangement joins TRBV7-9 to TRBJ2-1; maybe TRBD2 (6 bases). The sequencing sample was made of PBMCs. The CDR3 loop reads CASSSPRGSEFF. In DNA, the CDR3 is TGTGCCAGCAGCTCGCCGCGGGGCAGTGAGTTCTTC.